This T cell receptor (beta chain) comes out of a study of cytomegalovirus exposure and HLA in healthy donors. The CDR3 runs 12 residues. Germline assignment: CDR1 GTSNPN and CDR2 SVGIG (reference sequence). V was pared by 2 bases and J by 1 base, with 6 bases between. Study-wide points: Reportedly, a later analysis found an Asian-associated ancestry cluster had fewer N-insertions than the roughly 630-donor mean. V segments that were indistinguishable, TRBV6-2 and TRBV6-3 among them, were omitted from analysis.

The primer mix had 60 Vbeta and 13 Jbeta primers. Sequenced by immunoSEQ multiplex PCR; TCRdb stores in-frame clones only, minus some. Of 200,000 to 250,000 clones in the sample, over 80% are singletons; the top ten hold about 0.77%. Only one count was recorded for this clone. Its antigen is still unknown. The sequenced sample consisted of PBMCs. This sequence joins TRBV30 and TRBJ2-7, with D uncertain. This sequence was found in a boy younger than 10 in good health and CMV-seronegative. CDR3 amino acids: CAWSFRSYEQYF. Written as DNA, the CDR3 is TGTGCCTGGAGTTTTAGATCCTACGAGCAGTACTTC.